The sequence of this T cell receptor (beta chain) was determined in a study of blood T cell repertoires in COVID-19. Overall study: T cells, B-cell-depleted T cells, or PBMCs supplied cDNA or gDNA.

Seattle patients were enrolled while actively infected and followed longitudinally. Clones were sequenced by immunoSEQ multiplex PCR, and TCRdb holds only the in-frame ones, with some missing. The data show approximately 300,000 clones, almost 90% seen once. The CDR3 contains 14 residues. V lost 5 bases and J 3 bases, leaving 14 bases between the germline ends. Germline CDR1 MNHEY, CDR2 SMNVEV (reference sequence). This chain joins TRBV27 and TRBJ2-7; D not certain. Source material: peripheral blood. This sequence was found in a woman aged 30 to 39 with COVID-19, enrolled during active disease. CDR3 coding DNA: TGTGCCAGCAGTCCTAATCCGACAAGCTACGAGCAGTACTTC. Protein: CASSPNPTSYEQYF.